Presented here are 9 T cell receptor beta chains from one specimen sequenced in a study of technical replicates of blood from a handful of donors. Produced via immunoSEQ multiplex PCR; TCRdb's table is partial and in-frame only. Counted here are around 77,000 clones, roughly 92% occurring once; the ten biggest clones make up over 0.35%. The sequencing sample was made of T cells isolated from PBMCs. The receptors originated from a human donor in good health.

V and J are TRBV27 and TRBJ2-7; 10 nucleotides align to TRBD2. The CDR3 length is 16 residues. Trimming cost V 4 bases and J 2 bases; bases outside gene matches: 8. Germline V gene lookup returns CDR1 MNHEY and CDR2 SMNVEV (reference sequence). This CDR3 is CASSSITSGAPYEQYF. The CDR3 nucleotides are TGTGCCAGCAGTTCCATTACTAGCGGGGCCCCCTACGAGCAGTACTTC.

The chain combines TRBV9 with TRBJ2-5; 7 nucleotides agree with TRBD2. CDR3 length: 14 residues. With 2 bases clipped from V and 4 bases from J, the junction kept 5 bases outside the gene matches. CDR1 and CDR2 (germline): SGDLS, YYNGEE. The chain's CDR3 is CASSVGGSPETQYF. In DNA form, the CDR3 reads TGTGCCAGCAGCGTGGGGGGGTCTCCAGAGACCCAGTACTTC.

V gene TRBV6-5 combines with J gene TRBJ2-2; TRBD1 agrees at 7 bases. V lost 4 bases to trimming and J lost 11 bases; unmatched junction nucleotides: 10. The CDR3 contains 14 residues. Looked up from germline, CDR1 is MNHEY and CDR2 is SVGAGI. The CDR3 DNA follows: TGTGCCAGCAGTTTGGGGACAGCCCGGCGAGAGCTGTTTTTT. This encodes CASSLGTARRELFF.

The chain recombines TRBV29-1 with TRBJ2-1; the match to TRBD2 covers 10 bases. CDR1 and CDR2 from the germline V gene are SQVTM and ANQGSEA. The CDR3 loop spans 14 amino acids. V shed 7 bases and J 5 bases; nucleotides not matched to a gene: 8. The CDR3 spells CSAPGLASNNEQFF. The CDR3 DNA reads TGCAGCGCACCGGGACTAGCGAGTAACAATGAGCAGTTCTTC.

V usage is TRBV5-1 and J usage is TRBJ2-5; 7 positions agree with TRBD1. Trimming at V came to 4 bases and at J to 2 bases, leaving 8 bases not matched to a gene. Germline-derived CDR1 and CDR2 are SGHRS and YFSETQ. The CDR3 extends over 15 amino acids. CDR3 in amino acids: CASSLLQGTQETQYF. The CDR3 DNA follows: TGCGCCAGCAGCCTACTACAGGGGACGCAAGAGACCCAGTACTTC.

The gene calls are TRBV7-9 and TRBJ2-3, with 8 bases matching TRBD1. The germline V gene has CDR1 SEHNR and CDR2 FQNEAQ (reference sequence). The CDR3 sequence is 15 residues long. Trimming cost V 2 bases and J 4 bases; bases outside gene matches: 5. CDR3 amino acids: CASSLPGTGADTQYF. Written as DNA, the CDR3 is TGTGCCAGCAGCTTACCGGGGACAGGAGCAGATACGCAGTATTTT.

This chain uses TRBV4-2 with TRBJ1-5; unclear D gene. The V gene lost 0 bases and the J gene lost 7 bases, with 7 bases spanning the gap. This CDR3 has 13 residues. The germline gives CDR1 LGHNA, CDR2 YNFKEQ. The CDR3 loop reads CASSQDLLQPQHF. CDR3 nucleotide sequence: TGTGCCAGCAGCCAAGATCTCCTGCAGCCCCAGCATTTT.

This clone came up once. V is TRBV2 and J is TRBJ2-1, with TRBD2 matching over 9 bases. The CDR3 spans 15 residues. Germline V gene data show CDR1 as SNHLY and CDR2 as FYNNEI. J was trimmed by 4 bases and V by 6 bases; bases with no gene match: 7. In DNA form, the CDR3 reads TGTGCCAGCAGCAGTCCCCTAGCGGGGTACAATGAGCAGTTCTTC. It is translated as CASSSPLAGYNEQFF.

This rearrangement joins TRBV12-5 to TRBJ2-1; D may be TRBD2 (5 bases). The CDR3 spans 15 residues. Germline-derived CDR1 and CDR2 are LGHNT and FRNRAP. The germline V and J ends were trimmed by 1 base and 9 bases, with 16 bases remaining between them. DNA of the CDR3: TGTGCTAGTGGTTTGGGGGCCCCACTAGTTAGTGAGCAGTTCTTC. Encoded protein: CASGLGAPLVSEQFF.